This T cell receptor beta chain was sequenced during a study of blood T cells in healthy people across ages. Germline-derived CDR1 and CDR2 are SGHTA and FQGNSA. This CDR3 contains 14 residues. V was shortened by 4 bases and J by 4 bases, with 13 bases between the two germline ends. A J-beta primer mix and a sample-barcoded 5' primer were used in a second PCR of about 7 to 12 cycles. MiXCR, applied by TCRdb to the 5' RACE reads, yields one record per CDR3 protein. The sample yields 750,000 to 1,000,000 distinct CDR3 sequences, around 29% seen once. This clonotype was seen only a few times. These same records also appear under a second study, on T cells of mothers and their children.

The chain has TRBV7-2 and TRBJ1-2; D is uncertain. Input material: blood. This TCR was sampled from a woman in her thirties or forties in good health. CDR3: CASSSPLRSYGYTF. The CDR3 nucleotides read TGTGCCAGCAGCTCCCCTCTGAGGAGCTATGGCTACACCTTC.